This TCR beta chain is from a study of response to subunit inactivated influenza vaccine. Study-level points and caveats: The authors suggested that every seasonal influenza vaccination recruits few new T cells.

TCRdb redid the calling of the RT-PCR reads with MiXCR, one entry per CDR3 protein. The sample consists of about 160,000 distinct CDR3 sequences, 11% of them appearing once. This clonotype was seen many times. Its antigen is currently unknown. With 4 bases removed from V and 1 base from J, the gap between germline ends came to 10 bases. Germline values: CDR1 SGHRS, CDR2 YFSETQ. This CDR3 spans 14 amino acids. Sequencing was performed on non-naive T cells sorted from PBMCs, taken 45 days after vaccination. This chain links TRBV5-1 with TRBJ2-3, with D unclear. The sequence derives from a man aged 45-65 years who received an inactivated influenza vaccine. CDR3: CASSPAERTDTQYF. CDR3 sequence (DNA): TGCGCCAGCAGCCCAGCAGAACGCACAGATACGCAGTATTTT.